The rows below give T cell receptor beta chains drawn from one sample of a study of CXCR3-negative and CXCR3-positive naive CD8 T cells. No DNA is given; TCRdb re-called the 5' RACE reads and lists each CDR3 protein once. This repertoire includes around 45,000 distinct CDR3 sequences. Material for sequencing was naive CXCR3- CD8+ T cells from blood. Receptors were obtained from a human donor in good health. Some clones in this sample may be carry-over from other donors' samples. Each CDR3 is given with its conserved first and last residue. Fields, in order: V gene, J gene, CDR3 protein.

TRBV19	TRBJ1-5	CASSMGTAYSNQPQHF
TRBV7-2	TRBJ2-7	CASSLDGRGVEQYF
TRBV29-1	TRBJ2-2	CSVEDWVGTGELFF
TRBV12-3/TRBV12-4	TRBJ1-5	CASSFWGTAHQPQHF
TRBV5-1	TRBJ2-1	CASSLLAYSNEQFF
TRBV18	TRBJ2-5	CASSPDDQETQYF
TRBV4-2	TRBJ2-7	CASSPTGTPYEQYF
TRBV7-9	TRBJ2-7	CASSLVLHGFDEQYF
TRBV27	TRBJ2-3	CASTRDGVSDTQYF
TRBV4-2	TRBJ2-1	CASSLLAGGMNEQFF
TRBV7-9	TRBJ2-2	CASSSPSALTSGFNTGELFF
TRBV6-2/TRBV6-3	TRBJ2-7	CASSGQELEQYF
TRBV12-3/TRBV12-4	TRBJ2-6	CASLQVAGANVLTF
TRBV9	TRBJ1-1	CASSVASAGEDAEAFF
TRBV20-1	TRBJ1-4	CSARAELGNEKLFF
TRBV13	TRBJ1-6	CASSLGDSPLHF
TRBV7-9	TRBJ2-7	CASSITFPYEQYF
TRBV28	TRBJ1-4	CASSPRDRATNEKLFF
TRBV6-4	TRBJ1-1	CASSDRHEGREAFF
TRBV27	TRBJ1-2	CASSLGILYGYTF
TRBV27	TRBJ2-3	CASKGGGVGSTDTQYF
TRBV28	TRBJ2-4	CASSLSGLGNIQYF
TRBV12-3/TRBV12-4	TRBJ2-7	CASSLVVQSSYEQYF
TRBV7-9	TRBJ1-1	CASRPRSSEMNTEAFF
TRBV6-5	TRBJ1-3	CASREGMHSSGNTIYF
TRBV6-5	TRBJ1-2	CASSSKPGQGGARYTF
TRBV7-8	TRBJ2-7	CASSLGTGETYEQYF